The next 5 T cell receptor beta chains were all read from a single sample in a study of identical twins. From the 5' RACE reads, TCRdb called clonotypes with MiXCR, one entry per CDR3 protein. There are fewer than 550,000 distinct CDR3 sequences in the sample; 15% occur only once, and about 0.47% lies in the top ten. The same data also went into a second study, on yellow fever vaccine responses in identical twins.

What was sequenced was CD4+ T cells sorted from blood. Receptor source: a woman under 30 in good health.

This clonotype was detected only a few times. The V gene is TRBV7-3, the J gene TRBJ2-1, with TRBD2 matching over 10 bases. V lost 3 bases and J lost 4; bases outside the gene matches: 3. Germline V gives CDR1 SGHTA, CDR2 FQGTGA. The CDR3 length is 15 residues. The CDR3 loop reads CASSLGLAKYNEQFF. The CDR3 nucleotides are TGTGCCAGCAGCTTGGGACTAGCGAAGTACAATGAGCAGTTCTTC.

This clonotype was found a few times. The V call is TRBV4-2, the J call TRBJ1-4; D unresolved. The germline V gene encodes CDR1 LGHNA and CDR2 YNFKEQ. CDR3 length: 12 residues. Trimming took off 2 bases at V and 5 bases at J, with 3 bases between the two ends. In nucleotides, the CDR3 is TGTGCCAGCAGCCAAATAAATGAAAAACTGTTTTTT. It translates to CASSQINEKLFF.

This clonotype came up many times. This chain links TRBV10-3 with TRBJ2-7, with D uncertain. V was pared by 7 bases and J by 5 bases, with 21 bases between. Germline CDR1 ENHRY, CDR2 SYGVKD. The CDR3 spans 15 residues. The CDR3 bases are TGTGCCATCACCAAACAACCAAGCGAGAGGAACGAGCAGTACTTC. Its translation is CAITKQPSERNEQYF.

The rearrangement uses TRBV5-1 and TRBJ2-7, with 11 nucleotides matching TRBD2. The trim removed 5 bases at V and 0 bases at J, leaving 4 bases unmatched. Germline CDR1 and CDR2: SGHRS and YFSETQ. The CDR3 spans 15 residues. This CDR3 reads CASREGLAVSYEQYF. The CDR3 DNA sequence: TGCGCCAGCAGGGAGGGACTAGCGGTCTCCTACGAGCAGTACTTC.

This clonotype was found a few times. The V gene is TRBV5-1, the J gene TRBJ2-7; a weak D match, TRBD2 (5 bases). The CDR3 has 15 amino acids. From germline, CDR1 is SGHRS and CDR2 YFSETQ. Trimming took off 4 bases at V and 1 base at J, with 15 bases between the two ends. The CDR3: CASSTAEAGSYEQYF. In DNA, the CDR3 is TGCGCCAGCAGCACCGCGGAGGCCGGGTCCTACGAGCAGTACTTC.